The clone carrying this T cell receptor (beta chain) was observed a few times. Different DNA sequences within this sample yield the same CDR3. Naive CD8 cells comprised CD45RO-negative, CCR7-positively selected cells, excluding terminally differentiated effector memory CD45RA+ cells. These data originate in a study of shared clonotypes between healthy human individuals. Libraries were prepared by immunoSEQ multiplex PCR; TCRdb keeps only in-frame clonotypes and omits some of them. The table includes 800,000 or so clones, approximately 96% detected once. Sequences were obtained from naive CD8+ T cells sorted from blood. The clonotype originates from a man in his thirties or forties in good health.

CDR3 residues: CASRRGNQPQHF. CDR3 DNA: TGTGCCAGCAGGAGGGGCAATCAGCCCCAGCATTTT. The chain couples TRBV7-9 to TRBJ1-5; no reliable D call. The V gene's germline CDR1 is SEHNR and CDR2 FQNEAQ (reference sequence). With 6 bases removed from V and 2 bases from J, the gap between germline ends came to 5 bases. CDR3 length: 12 amino acids.